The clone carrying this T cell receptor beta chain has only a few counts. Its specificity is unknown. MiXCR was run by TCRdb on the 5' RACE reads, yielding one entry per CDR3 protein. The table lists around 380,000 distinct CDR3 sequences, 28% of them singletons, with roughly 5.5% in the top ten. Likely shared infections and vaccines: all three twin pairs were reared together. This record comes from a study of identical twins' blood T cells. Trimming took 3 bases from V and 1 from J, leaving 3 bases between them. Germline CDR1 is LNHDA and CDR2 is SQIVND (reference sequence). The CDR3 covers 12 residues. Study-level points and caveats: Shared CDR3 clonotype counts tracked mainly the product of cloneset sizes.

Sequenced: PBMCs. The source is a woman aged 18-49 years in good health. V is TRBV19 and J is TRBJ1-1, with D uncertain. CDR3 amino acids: CASSMSNTEAFF. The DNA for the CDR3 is TGTGCCAGTAGTATGTCGAACACTGAAGCTTTCTTT.